The TCR beta chain under discussion was sequenced for a study of regulatory T cells in long-lasting Graves disease (dated by TCRdb to the early 2020s). With regard to the full study: Patients with newly diagnosed Graves' disease had been on antithyroid drugs for under 3 months. TCR sequencing covered 13 persistent and approximately 20 newly diagnosed Graves' disease patients, around 33 samples in total. The study was conducted in China and was registered as a clinical trial. Peripheral blood TCR sequencing and RNA sequencing compared persistent Graves' disease patients with newly diagnosed Graves' disease patients. Beyond this particular receptor, the publication reports: Compared with newly diagnosed patients, patients with persistent Graves' disease had lower TCR Shannon entropy and fewer highly expanded clones, which suggests clonal expansion. Persistent disease showed preferential use of TRBV28, TRBJ1-2 and TRBJ2-5, whereas newly diagnosed disease favored TRBV20-1 and TRBJ2-1. The small sample size was acknowledged by the authors as a limitation that may reduce accuracy. The study examined only peripheral blood because the primary lesion, thyroid tissue, could not be accessed. Only the TCR beta chain was sequenced and analyzed. Patients with persistent disease shared more public clonotypes (about 2,500) than newly diagnosed patients did (about 970).

This sample's time point label indicates: newly diagnosed GD, antithyroid drugs for less than 3 months. For both TCR sequencing and RNA sequencing, RNA was extracted from PBMCs in TRIzol. The diagnosis of Graves' disease followed American Thyroid Association guidelines. The patients came from an endocrinology department in Xi'an, China. Each patient gave roughly 10 milliliters of peripheral blood, collected in an EDTA anticoagulant tube. PBMCs were isolated by Ficoll Paque Plus density gradient separation without further T cell sorting. RNA quality was checked with an Agilent 2100 Bioanalyzer and agarose gel, and concentration with a NanoDrop 2000. The protocol used for the library was multiplex PCR. The listed sequencing device is Illumina HiSeq 4000. iRepertoire HTBI primers and Arm-PCR amplification of CDR3 regions were used to construct TCR beta libraries. Gel purification was performed on PCR products prior to sequencing. Concerning the study's data processing: Gene usage analysis of CDR3 amino acid clonotypes used the 55 to 80 TRBV and 14 to 15 TRBJ segments found across samples. COPE and FqMerger were used to merge the filtered high-quality paired reads into contigs. BLAST was used to align contigs to IMGT TRBV, TRBD and TRBJ reference genes, and CDR3 was defined according to IMGT. Clonotypes above 0.1% frequency were classified as highly expanded clones. Shannon entropy served as the measure of repertoire diversity, while the Gini coefficient captured V-J evenness. Clonotypes shared by more than one individual were considered public. Starting from the raw public reads, TCRdb applied fastp trimming at Q25, assembled clones with MiXCR and retained in-frame beta chains. Rows matching on CDR3 protein sequence are summarized as one entry with the most common DNA and genes. The V and J calls shown here were made by TCRdb, not taken from the authors' results. Recorded for this sample are fewer than 550,000 distinct CDR3 sequences; roughly 15% of them occurred a single time. The ten largest clones capture around 25% of the sample.

Reading the germline V gene gives CDR1 SNHLY and CDR2 FYNNEI. V is pared back by 6 bases and J by 1 base, with 14 bases lying between the germline termini. Taken from cysteine to phenylalanine, the CDR3 has 15 residues. The DNA shown is the 45-base CDR3, in frame from base 1. Details on this clonotype: Its antigen remains undetermined. Possible read error: a much larger clone is one base away.

These data were also reused for a study on T cells in Graves' hyperthyroidism and ophthalmopathy. Reported in the second study: Stable Graves' hyperthyroidism was defined as the absence of progression to ophthalmopathy over 18 months of follow-up. Hyperthyroidism patients were newly diagnosed, had a disease duration of under 2 months, and were aged 18 to 65 years. The study excluded patients with uncontrolled infections, other autoimmune diseases, pregnancy or lactation. Diagnoses were based on clinical symptoms, serum thyroxine and TRAb, thyroid ultrasound and orbital computed tomography. The first round of RT-PCR for the TCR CDR3 was performed with the HTBI primer set and the Qiagen OneStep RT-PCR kit. Most expanded thyroid clonotypes (frequency above 0.001) were also detected in blood, a finding suggesting that blood repertoires may reflect thyroid immune responses. In cross-validation, a model built on a 13 V-J signature told ophthalmopathy apart from stable hyperthyroidism with less than 90% sensitivity and roughly 83% specificity, and in testing the same model reached 80%/75%. In validation, the model predicted progression to ophthalmopathy a median of about 6.8 months before onset, with over 55% sensitivity and roughly 79% specificity. TCR V-J signatures able to tell the groups apart were searched for in a discovery cohort of about a hundred patients, of whom more than 40 had Graves' ophthalmopathy and 57 had stable Graves' hyperthyroidism. An independent validation cohort of around 19 hyperthyroidism patients and over 15 patients who later progressed to ophthalmopathy tested prospective prediction of ophthalmopathy. The 90 to 100 discovery patients were randomly split 7:3 into training and test sets. In about 6 Graves' hyperthyroidism patients, the study also compared T-cell repertoires from thyroid tissue with T-cell repertoires from blood. Following sampling, methimazole starting at 30 mg daily was given to hyperthyroidism patients, and high-dose intravenous methylprednisolone was given to ophthalmopathy patients. Libraries were constructed in a second round of multiplex PCR, after which size selection and purification were carried out. Sequencing of the libraries was done on an Illumina HiSeq2000 using paired-end 100 bp reads. SOAPnuke was used to process the raw data, with reads discarded if the reads contained adapters or uncalled bases, had a mean Phred below 15, or lacked an exact constant-primer or identifier match. High-quality paired reads were merged with COPE v1.2.5, and unique nucleotide sequences were defined as clonotypes. Clonotypes were aligned to IMGT TRBV, TRBD and TRBJ reference segments using MiTCR v1.1. Analysis was restricted to V-J combinations with a frequency above 0.0001, which covered 98% to 99.2% of repertoires. The TCS score was defined as F50 (clonal expansion) divided by E x V (chaos), with BLOSUM62-based TCRdist calculated between CDR3 peptides within each V-J. Welch's t-statistics and random forest reduced around 520 V-J features to 13, which were used in a naive Bayes classifier (R e1071). Sample size was not statistically predetermined, and blinding of investigators to group allocation was not performed. TCR Vbeta CDR3 sequencing of fewer than 150 peripheral blood samples (roughly 41 ophthalmopathy, some 75 hyperthyroidism and roughly 17 progressor patients) is reported in the paper.

The source is a woman aged 35 to 60 with Graves disease. Donor details come from another sample of the same person, matched by shared clones. The sample was peripheral blood mononuclear cells (PBMCs), taken at new diagnosis, from a patient treated with antithyroid drugs. The chain joins TRBV2 to TRBJ2-3; the D gene is not confidently resolved. Here the CDR3 is given as CASRVWHEGTDTQYF. DNA sequence: TGTGCCAGCAGAGTCTGGCACGAGGGCACAGATACGCAGTATTTT.